The subject of this entry is one TCR beta chain. As yet, its antigen is unknown. This sample was included in a study of T cells expressing NK-cell markers. About the research overall: Sequencing of TCR beta repertoires drew on sorted CD3+CD56+NKG2C+, CD3+CD56+NKG2C- and CD3+CD56-NKG2C+ T cells. Seven donors tested HCMV-seropositive and one tested seronegative among the eight sequenced.

Study-wide findings and caveats: Of CD8+ T cells, about 1.0-8% belonged to dominant NKG2C+ clonotypes in more than five donors.

TCRdb reprocessed the 5' RACE reads and keeps a single row for each CDR3 protein, giving no DNA. This repertoire comprises some 110,000 distinct CDR3 sequences; its ten largest clones make up about 18%. The clonotype comes from a woman between 18 and 75 years old in good health. Sequencing was performed on blood T cells: a sorted CD56 or NKG2C T cell subset, CD4+ or CD8+ T cells, or bulk PBMC T cells (not recorded which).

The CDR3 protein is CASSQNPAVGFSYEQYF. This chain uses TRBV4-2 with TRBJ2-7. Germline CDR1 LGHNA, CDR2 YNFKEQ. The CDR3 extends over 17 amino acids.